A selection of T cell receptor beta chains follows, all from one sample in a study of regulatory T cells in long-lasting Graves disease. TCRdb analysed the multiplex PCR reads with MiXCR anew, one entry per CDR3 protein. The table shows some 430,000 distinct CDR3 sequences, with about a fifth occurring only once. The sample consisted of peripheral blood mononuclear cells (PBMCs), taken when the disease was refractory, from a patient treated with antithyroid drugs. These receptors were obtained from a female donor with Graves disease. Both conserved end residues are part of each CDR3. D genes are given only for firm matches. Clone size is stated in some rows and not others, as once, few, many or a class when expanded.

j_call d_call v_call clone_size cdr3_nt cdr3_aa
TRBJ2-3 . TRBV7-9 . TGTGCCAGCACTCCGGGTCCCGCCACAGATACGCAGTATTTT CASTPGPATDTQYF
TRBJ2-7 . TRBV28 many TGTGCCAGCAGCTCTGTCGGGGGTCACGAGCAGTACTTC CASSSVGGHEQYF
TRBJ1-1 . TRBV6-1 . TGTGCCAGCAGTCCGGGGGGGCGGATCGCGAGCACTGAAGCTTTCTTT CASSPGGRIASTEAFF
TRBJ1-1 . TRBV29-1 . TGCAGCGTTGAAGATTGGACGAGGAACACTGAAGCTTTCTTT CSVEDWTRNTEAFF
TRBJ1-1 . TRBV10-3 many TGTGCCATCAGTGACGGAGCGGTGAACACTGAAGCTTTCTTT CAISDGAVNTEAFF
TRBJ2-7 . TRBV6-1 . TGTGCCAGCAGTGCCGGACCCTCTAGGGAGCAGTACTTC CASSAGPSREQYF
TRBJ2-5 TRBD1 TRBV7-9 few TGTGCCAGCAGCTTCAGGACAGGGGGAGAGACCCAGTACTTC CASSFRTGGETQYF
TRBJ2-5 . TRBV7-7 many TGTGCTAGCAGCTATGCCTCCGGGGGCGCAGGAGAGACCCAGTACTTC CASSYASGGAGETQYF
TRBJ2-7 TRBD1 TRBV28 many TGTGCCAGCAGTCAATCCGGGACAGAATACGAGCAGTACTTC CASSQSGTEYEQYF
TRBJ1-5 . TRBV24-1 few TGTGCCACCAGTGACCCCGGACAGAGCAATCAGCCCCAGCATTTT CATSDPGQSNQPQHF
TRBJ1-2 . TRBV13 many TGTGCCAGCAGCCGCCGGGGGCAGAACTATGGCTACACCTTC CASSRRGQNYGYTF